The rows below give T cell receptor beta chains drawn from one sample of a study of blood T cell repertoires in COVID-19. TCRdb's copy holds only in-frame clones and misses some; the assay was immunoSEQ multiplex PCR. The sample includes some 200,000 clones, around 82% seen only once; the top ten take approximately 7.4%. Sequencing was done on a sample of PBMCs or T cells enriched from blood (not recorded which). These receptors were obtained from a woman in her forties with acute COVID-19. The CDR3 runs from the conserved cysteine through the conserved F or W. The D gene is left open where the match is weak. Part of the rows lack a size; the others show once, few, many or a class for expanded clones.

CDR3 protein,CDR3 DNA,D gene,CDR3 length,clone size,V gene,J gene
CASSEVPAGAYNEQFF,TGTGCCAGCAGTGAAGTACCAGCGGGCGCCTACAATGAGCAGTTCTTC,.,16,.,TRBV2,TRBJ2-1
CASSLVGDLQGAQGYTF,TGCGCCAGCAGCTTGGTTGGGGACCTTCAGGGGGCGCAAGGCTACACCTTC,TRBD1,17,.,TRBV5-1,TRBJ1-2
CASSREDTQYF,TGTGCCAGCAGTCGCGAAGATACGCAGTATTTT,.,11,.,TRBV6-5,TRBJ2-3
CASSRPPTPGWSSPLHF,TGTGCCAGCAGCCGACCTCCAACGCCGGGGTGGAGTTCACCCCTCCACTTT,.,17,.,TRBV3-1/TRBV3-2,TRBJ1-6
CASSQETGFGYTF,TGCGCCAGCAGCCAAGAAACAGGGTTCGGCTACACCTTC,.,13,.,TRBV4-3,TRBJ1-2
CASSLRYRQQETQYF,TGTGCCAGCAGTTTAAGGTATAGACAACAAGAGACCCAGTACTTC,.,15,few,TRBV27,TRBJ2-5
CASSRIAYEQYF,TGTGCCAGCAGCAGGATCGCCTACGAGCAGTACTTC,.,12,.,TRBV6-5,TRBJ2-7
CASSLSFYRPYEQYF,TGTGCCAGCAGCTTGAGCTTTTATCGTCCCTACGAGCAGTACTTC,.,15,.,TRBV5-6,TRBJ2-7
CASRASGYVEKLFF,TGTGCCAGCAGAGCTTCAGGGTACGTTGAAAAACTGTTTTTT,.,14,.,TRBV28,TRBJ1-4
CASSLEGNSPLHF,TGTGCCAGCAGCTTAGAGGGGAATTCACCCCTCCACTTT,.,13,.,TRBV7-6,TRBJ1-6
CASSPGLAADEQFF,TGTGCCAGCAGCCCGGGACTAGCAGCGGATGAGCAGTTCTTC,TRBD2,14,once,TRBV7-6,TRBJ2-1
CASSPGTDTQYF,TGTGCCAGCAGCCCCGGGACAGATACGCAGTATTTT,.,12,.,TRBV6-6,TRBJ2-3
CATSDDSDSNQPQHF,TGTGCCACCAGTGATGACAGCGATAGCAATCAGCCCCAGCATTTT,.,15,.,TRBV24-1,TRBJ1-5
CATSRGGGPVNEQFF,TGTGCCACCAGCAGAGGGGGGGGGCCTGTGAATGAGCAGTTCTTC,.,15,.,TRBV15,TRBJ2-1
CASSFGVEGTDTQYF,TGTGCCAGCAGCTTCGGGGTAGAGGGCACAGATACGCAGTATTTT,.,15,once,TRBV5-4,TRBJ2-3
CASSQQGESYEQYF,TGTGCCAGTAGCCAACAGGGGGAGTCCTACGAGCAGTACTTC,TRBD1,14,.,TRBV19,TRBJ2-7
CASSQDPLDFYGYTF,TGCGCCAGCAGCCAAGATCCTCTCGACTTCTATGGCTACACCTTC,.,15,few,TRBV4-1,TRBJ1-2
CASSTNRYEQFF,TGTGCCAGCAGCACAAACAGGTACGAGCAGTTCTTC,.,12,.,TRBV11-3,TRBJ2-1
CASSLSGRGEQYF,TGTGCCAGCAGCTTGAGCGGGAGGGGCGAGCAGTACTTC,TRBD2,13,.,TRBV5-8,TRBJ2-7
CATGDPTGGWSGYTF,TGTGCCACAGGAGACCCGACAGGGGGCTGGAGTGGCTACACCTTC,TRBD1,15,.,TRBV10-3,TRBJ1-2
CASSPGQTYEQYF,TGTGCCAGCAGCCCGGGACAGACCTACGAGCAGTACTTC,TRBD1,13,.,TRBV28,TRBJ2-7
CASSMTGGHETQYF,TGCGCCAGCAGCATGACAGGGGGCCATGAGACCCAGTACTTC,TRBD1,14,.,TRBV5-1,TRBJ2-5
CASSVSGTATPLGNTIYF,TGTGCCAGCAGCGTATCGGGGACAGCCACCCCCTTGGGAAACACCATATATTTT,TRBD1,18,once,TRBV9,TRBJ1-3
CASSVEDQGFRGYTF,TGTGCCAGCAGCGTAGAGGACCAGGGGTTCCGTGGCTACACCTTC,.,15,.,TRBV9,TRBJ1-2
CASSLLTGEAFF,TGTGCCAGCAGCCTATTAACAGGTGAAGCTTTCTTT,.,12,.,TRBV5-6,TRBJ1-1
CASSLGGQGGSPLHF,TGTGCCAGCAGCTTAGGGGGACAGGGCGGTTCACCCCTCCACTTT,TRBD1,15,.,TRBV7-9,TRBJ1-6
CASSSLQGAGGGELFF,TGTGCCAGCAGTTCCTTACAGGGGGCTGGCGGCGGGGAGCTGTTTTTT,TRBD1,16,.,TRBV6-2/TRBV6-3,TRBJ2-2
CASSYSWGEGTDTQYF,TGTGCCAGCAGTTACTCATGGGGCGAGGGCACAGATACGCAGTATTTT,.,16,.,TRBV6-5,TRBJ2-3
CASSNRDRGNTIYF,TGTGCCAGCAGCAACCGGGACAGAGGAAACACCATATATTTT,TRBD1,14,.,TRBV11-2,TRBJ1-3